This T cell receptor (beta chain) was profiled in a study of graft-versus-host responses after intestinal transplantation. The method was immunoSEQ multiplex PCR; TCRdb's version includes in-frame clones alone and lacks a portion of them. The sample yields about 4,800 clones, less than 30% seen once. Responder cells labeled with CFSE (around 200,000) were co-plated with irradiated stimulator cells labeled with violet dye (around 200,000). Proliferating CFSE-low CD3+CD4+ and CD3+CD8+ responders were sorted post-reaction. Notes on the study in general: GvH clone levels peaked in circulation, and this peak was associated with early post-transplant HvG declines. Detection of GvH clones occurred in recipient marrow, and some had their first appearance in ileum or blood.

Germline loops: CDR1 MNHGY, CDR2 SVAAGI. V shed 5 bases and J shed 3 bases, with 17 bases lying between them. CDR3 length equals 16 residues. The chain carries TRBV6-9 and TRBJ1-5; D is uncertain. The source is a human patient who was an organ donor for intestinal transplantation. The sample here was alloreactive CD4+ T cells from a mixed lymphocyte reaction culture, taken before transplantation. Subset given: CFSE-low proliferating T cells sorted from approximately 6-day pre-transplant mixed lymphocyte reaction (GvH or HvG direction). The CDR3 DNA reads TGTGCCAGCAGTGAAGCGGCCAGAGCAATCAATCAGCCCCAGCATTTT. Translated, it gives CASSEAARAINQPQHF.